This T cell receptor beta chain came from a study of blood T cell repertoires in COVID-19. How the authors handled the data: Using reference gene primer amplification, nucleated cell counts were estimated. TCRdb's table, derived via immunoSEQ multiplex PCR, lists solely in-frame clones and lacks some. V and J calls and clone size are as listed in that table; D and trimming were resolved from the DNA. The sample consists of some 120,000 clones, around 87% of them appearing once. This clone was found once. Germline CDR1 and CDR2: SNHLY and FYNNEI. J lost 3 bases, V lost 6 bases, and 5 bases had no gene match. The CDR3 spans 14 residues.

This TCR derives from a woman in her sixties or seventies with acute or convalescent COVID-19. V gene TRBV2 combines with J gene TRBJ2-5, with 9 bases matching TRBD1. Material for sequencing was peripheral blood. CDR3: CASSARQGEETQYF. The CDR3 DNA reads TGTGCCAGCAGCGCCAGACAGGGGGAAGAGACCCAGTACTTC.